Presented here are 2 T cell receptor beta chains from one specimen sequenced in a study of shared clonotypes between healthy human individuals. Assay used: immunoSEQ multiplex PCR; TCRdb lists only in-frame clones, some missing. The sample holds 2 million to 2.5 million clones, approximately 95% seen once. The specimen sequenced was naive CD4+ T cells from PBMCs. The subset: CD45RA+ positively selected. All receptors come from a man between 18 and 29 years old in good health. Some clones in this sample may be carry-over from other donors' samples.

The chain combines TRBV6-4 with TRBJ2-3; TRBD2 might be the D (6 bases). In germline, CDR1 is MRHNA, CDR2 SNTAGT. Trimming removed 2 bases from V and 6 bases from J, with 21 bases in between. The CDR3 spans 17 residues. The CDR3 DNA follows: TGTGCCAGCAGTGACGCCCTTCTCCTAGCGTGCTCGGATACGCAGTATTTT. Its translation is CASSDALLLACSDTQYF.

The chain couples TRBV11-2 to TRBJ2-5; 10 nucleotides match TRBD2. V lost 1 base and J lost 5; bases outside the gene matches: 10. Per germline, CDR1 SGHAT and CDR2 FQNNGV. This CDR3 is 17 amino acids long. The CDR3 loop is CASSLVGGASGSETQYF. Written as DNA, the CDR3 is TGTGCCAGCAGCTTAGTGGGCGGGGCTAGCGGGAGTGAGACCCAGTACTTC.